Listed below are T cell receptor beta chains from one sample, sequenced in a study of untreated major depressive disorder. The assay was immunoSEQ multiplex PCR, and TCRdb's table has in-frame clones only and misses some. The profile covers about 25,000 clones, with approximately 90% appearing a single time and 0.72% taken by the ten largest. The sample consisted of CD4+ T cells from PBMCs. The receptors come from a woman under 40 with major depressive disorder. The CDR3 runs from the conserved cysteine through the conserved F or W. Each record gives: CDR3 DNA, CDR3 protein, clone size, V gene, D gene, J gene. The D gene is left open where the match is weak. Size is omitted from some rows. Given values are once, few, many or a class for expanded clones.

DNA: TGTGCCAGCAGTACAAGGGGGGGCGGGGATACGCAGTATTTT
CDR3: CASSTRGGGDTQYF
size: NA
V: TRBV28
D: NA
J: TRBJ2-3

DNA: TGTGCCAGCGGACCAGGAAACACCATATATTTT
CDR3: CASGPGNTIYF
size: NA
V: TRBV6-6
D: NA
J: TRBJ1-3

DNA: TGTGCCAGTCAGGGTGTGGGAGGCAATCAGCCCCAGCATTTT
CDR3: CASQGVGGNQPQHF
size: NA
V: TRBV19
D: NA
J: TRBJ1-5

DNA: TGTGCCAGCAGCCTCCAGAATCAGCCCCAGCATTTT
CDR3: CASSLQNQPQHF
size: NA
V: TRBV6-1
D: NA
J: TRBJ1-5

DNA: TGTGCCAGCAGTTACGTGGCAGGAGGAAGCACAGATACGCAGTATTTT
CDR3: CASSYVAGGSTDTQYF
size: NA
V: TRBV6-6
D: NA
J: TRBJ2-3

DNA: TGTGCCAGTAGTATAGACCCTAATAGGGGTGATCAGCCCCAGCATTTT
CDR3: CASSIDPNRGDQPQHF
size: NA
V: TRBV19
D: NA
J: TRBJ1-5

DNA: TGTGCCAGCAGCTTTGGCGGGAACACCGGGGAGCTGTTTTTT
CDR3: CASSFGGNTGELFF
size: once
V: TRBV7-2
D: NA
J: TRBJ2-2

DNA: TGTGCCAGCAGACCCCAGGGAGTGACTAATGAAAAACTGTTTTTT
CDR3: CASRPQGVTNEKLFF
size: NA
V: TRBV27
D: NA
J: TRBJ1-4

DNA: TGTGCCAGCAGCCCCATAAGGGGGGCTGAAGCTTTCTTT
CDR3: CASSPIRGAEAFF
size: NA
V: TRBV11-2
D: NA
J: TRBJ1-1

DNA: TGCGCCAGCAGTGATTTAGCGGGGGCGATTAGTGGCTACACCTTC
CDR3: CASSDLAGAISGYTF
size: NA
V: TRBV10-2
D: NA
J: TRBJ1-2

DNA: TGTGCCAGCAGTCTCATCGGTGACTACGAGCAGTACTTC
CDR3: CASSLIGDYEQYF
size: NA
V: TRBV28
D: NA
J: TRBJ2-7

DNA: TGTGCCAGCAGTACTATTAGCGGTTCCTACAATGAGCAGTTCTTC
CDR3: CASSTISGSYNEQFF
size: NA
V: TRBV2
D: NA
J: TRBJ2-1

DNA: TGTGCCAGCAGCTTCGGGACTTATGAGGGCAATGAGCAGTTCTTC
CDR3: CASSFGTYEGNEQFF
size: NA
V: TRBV25-1
D: NA
J: TRBJ2-1

DNA: TGTGCCAGCAGCTGGGACAGGCAAGAGACCCAGTACTTC
CDR3: CASSWDRQETQYF
size: NA
V: TRBV7-2
D: TRBD1
J: TRBJ2-5

DNA: TGCGCCAGCAGCCAAGAACCGACCCCCCGAGGGTTCCAGTACTTC
CDR3: CASSQEPTPRGFQYF
size: NA
V: TRBV4-3
D: NA
J: TRBJ2-5

DNA: TGTGCCAGCAGCTCCCTGGGACAGGGGGCCGGGGAGCTGTTTTTT
CDR3: CASSSLGQGAGELFF
size: NA
V: TRBV11-2
D: TRBD1
J: TRBJ2-2

DNA: TGTGCCAGCAGTTCCCCGGTGGAGCGGGGGACCTACGAGCAGTACTTC
CDR3: CASSSPVERGTYEQYF
size: NA
V: TRBV27
D: TRBD2
J: TRBJ2-7

DNA: TGTGCCAGCAGCTTAGTGCGGACAGGGGTGGCAGATACGCAGTATTTT
CDR3: CASSLVRTGVADTQYF
size: NA
V: TRBV11-3
D: TRBD1
J: TRBJ2-3

DNA: TGTGCCAGCAGCCCGGGGCCGAACCGCTCTGGAAACACCATATATTTT
CDR3: CASSPGPNRSGNTIYF
size: NA
V: TRBV5-4
D: NA
J: TRBJ1-3

DNA: TGCGCCAGCAGCAGGGGCGGGGGGAGCTCCTACAATGAGCAGTTCTTC
CDR3: CASSRGGGSSYNEQFF
size: NA
V: TRBV5-1
D: TRBD2
J: TRBJ2-1